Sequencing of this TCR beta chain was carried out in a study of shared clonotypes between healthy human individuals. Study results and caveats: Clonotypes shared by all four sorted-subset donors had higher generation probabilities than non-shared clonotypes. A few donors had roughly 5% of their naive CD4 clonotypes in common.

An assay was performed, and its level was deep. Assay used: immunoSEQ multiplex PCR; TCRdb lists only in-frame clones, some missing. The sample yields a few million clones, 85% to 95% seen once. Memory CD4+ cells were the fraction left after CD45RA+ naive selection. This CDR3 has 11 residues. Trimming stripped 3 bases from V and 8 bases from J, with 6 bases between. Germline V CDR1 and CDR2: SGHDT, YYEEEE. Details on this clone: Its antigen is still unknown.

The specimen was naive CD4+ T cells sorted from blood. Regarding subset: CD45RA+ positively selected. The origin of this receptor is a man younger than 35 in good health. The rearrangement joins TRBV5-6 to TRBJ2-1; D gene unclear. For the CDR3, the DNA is TGTGCCAGCAGCTATAGCTATGAGCAGTTCTTC. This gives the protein CASSYSYEQFF.